The 7 T cell receptor beta chains below were found in one sample sequenced in a study of siplizumab effects on memory and regulatory T cells. The assay was immunoSEQ multiplex PCR, and TCRdb's table has in-frame clones only and misses some. Among more than 60,000 clones listed, 93% were seen once. The sample taken for sequencing was CD8+ T cells sorted from blood. Receptors were obtained from a human donor in good health.

The chain recombines TRBV14 with TRBJ1-4, with a possible D match to TRBD1 (6 bases). CDR1 SGHDN and CDR2 FVKESK come from the germline V gene. The CDR3 is 18 amino acids. Trimming removed 0 bases at V and 3 bases at J, with 17 bases between. The DNA for the CDR3 is TGTGCCAGCAGCCAAGATAGGACGGGGGCGGAAGCTAATGAAAAACTGTTTTTT. Its translation: CASSQDRTGAEANEKLFF.

The V call is TRBV19, the J call TRBJ2-3, with D perhaps TRBD1 (5 bases). The CDR3 covers 13 residues. Germline values: CDR1 LNHDA, CDR2 SQIVND (reference sequence). V lost 8 bases to trimming and J lost 4 bases, with 13 bases between them. The CDR3: CASSLGPSDTQYF. Here the CDR3 DNA reads TGTGCCAGTTCTCTGGGGCCATCAGATACGCAGTATTTT.

This clone was counted a single time. V and J are TRBV6-4 and TRBJ2-5; 10 nucleotides agree with TRBD1. The CDR3 is made up of 17 amino acids. CDR1 MRHNA and CDR2 SNTAGT come from the germline V gene. J lost 5 bases, V lost 2 bases, and 11 bases had no gene match. The CDR3 bases are TGTGCCAGCAGTGACCCGGTACAAGACAGGGGGCCGGAGACCCAGTACTTC. Translating gives CASSDPVQDRGPETQYF.

The J gene is TRBJ2-5, the V gene TRBV14; tentative D call: TRBD2 (5 bases). The CDR3 is 13 residues long. Trimming cost V 5 bases and J 3 bases, with 10 bases left between them. Germline CDR1 and CDR2: SGHDN and FVKESK. CDR3 sequence: CASSITGKETQYF. CDR3 DNA sequence: TGTGCCAGCAGCATCACGGGGAAAGAGACCCAGTACTTC.

The rearrangement uses TRBV9 and TRBJ2-7; D is possibly TRBD2 (5 bases). With 4 bases removed from V and 1 base from J, the gap between germline ends came to 15 bases. The germline V gene has CDR1 SGDLS and CDR2 YYNGEE. This CDR3 is built from 15 residues. The CDR3 loop reads CASSPQGEGSYEQYF. The CDR3 nucleotides read TGTGCCAGCAGCCCACAAGGTGAGGGATCCTACGAGCAGTACTTC.

Of note for this clone: Other DNA sequences in this specimen translate into the identical CDR3. J is TRBJ2-7 and V is TRBV13; D possibly corresponds to TRBD1 (6 bases). The germline V gene has CDR1 PRHDT and CDR2 FYEKMQ (reference sequence). CDR3 length equals 13 residues. V was trimmed by 5 bases and J by 4 bases, leaving 12 bases between them. CDR3: CASSQGQGYEQYF. The CDR3 DNA reads as TGTGCCAGCAGCCAGGGGCAGGGGTACGAGCAGTACTTC.

The gene calls are TRBV11-2 and TRBJ2-3; D is uncertain. CDR1 is SGHAT, CDR2 FQNNGV, per germline. This CDR3 is built from 14 residues. The V end was cut by 5 bases, the J end by 3 bases, with 12 bases between. CDR3 nucleotide sequence: TGTGCCAGCAGCCCCGAATATCTGACAGATACGCAGTATTTT. Translating it yields CASSPEYLTDTQYF.